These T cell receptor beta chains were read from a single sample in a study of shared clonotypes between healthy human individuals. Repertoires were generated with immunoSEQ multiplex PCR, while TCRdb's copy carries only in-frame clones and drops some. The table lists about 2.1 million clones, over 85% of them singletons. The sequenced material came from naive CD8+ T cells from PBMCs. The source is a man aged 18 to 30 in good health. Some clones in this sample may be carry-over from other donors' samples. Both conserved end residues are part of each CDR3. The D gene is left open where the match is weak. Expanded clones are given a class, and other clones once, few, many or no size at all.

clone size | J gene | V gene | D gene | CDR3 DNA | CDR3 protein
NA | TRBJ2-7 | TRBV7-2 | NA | TGTGCCAGCAGCTTCTTGGGGAAGTCCTACGAGCAGTACTTC | CASSFLGKSYEQYF
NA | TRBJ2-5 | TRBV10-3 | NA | TGTGCCATCAGTGACTTAGAGACCCAGTACTTC | CAISDLETQYF
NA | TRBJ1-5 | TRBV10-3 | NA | TGTGCCATCAGTGAGTCGGTAAACGGGGGTCAGCCCCAGCATTTT | CAISESVNGGQPQHF
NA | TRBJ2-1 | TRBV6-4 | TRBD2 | TGTGCCAGCAGTGACCTAGCGGGAGCACAGCAGTTCTTC | CASSDLAGAQQFF
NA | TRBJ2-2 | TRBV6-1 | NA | TGTGCCAGCAGTGAGTCGGTGATTCCGAACACCGGGGAGCTGTTTTTT | CASSESVIPNTGELFF
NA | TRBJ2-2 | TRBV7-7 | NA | TGTGCCAGCAGCTTAGGTCCCGCGAACACCGGGGAGCTGTTTTTT | CASSLGPANTGELFF
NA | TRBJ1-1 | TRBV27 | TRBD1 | TGTGCCAGCAGTCCCAGACAGGGTGTGGGCACTGAAGCTTTCTTT | CASSPRQGVGTEAFF
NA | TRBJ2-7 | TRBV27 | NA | TGTGCCAGCAGTTTGGGAGAAATGCAGTACTTC | CASSLGEMQYF
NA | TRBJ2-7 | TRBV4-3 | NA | TGCGCCAGCAGCCCGGACTTAGCAAGTTGGAAATACGAGCAGTACTTC | CASSPDLASWKYEQYF
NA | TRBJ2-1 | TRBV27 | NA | TGTGCCAGCAGTTTATCCCCAGGGCTCGCGGGTGAGCAGTTCTTC | CASSLSPGLAGEQFF
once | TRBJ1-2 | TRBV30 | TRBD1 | TGTGCCTGGAGTCTTACAGGGGCTGAGGGCTACACCTTC | CAWSLTGAEGYTF
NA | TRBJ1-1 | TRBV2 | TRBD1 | TGTGCCAGCACCGGGACAGGCTGGACTGAAGCTTTCTTT | CASTGTGWTEAFF
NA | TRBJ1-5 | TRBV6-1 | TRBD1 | TGTGCCAGCAGTGAAGCGGGTGGGTCAGGGGGTCAGCCCCAGCATTTT | CASSEAGGSGGQPQHF
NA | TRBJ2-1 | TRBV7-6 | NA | TGTGCCAGCAGCTTGGGGAATGAGCAGTTCTTC | CASSLGNEQFF
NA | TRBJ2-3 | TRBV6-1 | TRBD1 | TGTGCCAGCAGTGAAGAACCGACAGGGAGTGTAGGGTCAGATACGCAGTATTTT | CASSEEPTGSVGSDTQYF
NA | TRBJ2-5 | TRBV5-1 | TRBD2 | TGCGCCAGCAGCTTGGATAGCGGGCCAGAGACCCAGTACTTC | CASSLDSGPETQYF
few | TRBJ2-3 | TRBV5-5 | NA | TGTGCCAGCAGCCACCGGGAGTACGGCTCTACAGATACGCAGTATTTT | CASSHREYGSTDTQYF
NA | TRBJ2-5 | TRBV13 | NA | TGTGCCAGCTGCCTCAGGGGTTCAGAGACCCAGTACTTC | CASCLRGSETQYF
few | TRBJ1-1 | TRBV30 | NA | TGTGCCTGGAGTGTAGGGATAGCTGAAGCTTTCTTT | CAWSVGIAEAFF
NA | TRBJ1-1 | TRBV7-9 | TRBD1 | TGTGCCAGCAGTGACAGGGTTGAAGCTTTCTTT | CASSDRVEAFF
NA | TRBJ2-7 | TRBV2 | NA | TGTGCCAGCATGGCAGGATCCTACGAGCAGCACTTC | CASMAGSYEQHF
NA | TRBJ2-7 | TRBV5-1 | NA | TGCGCCAGCAGCCGAGGATCGGGGCTCGACGAGCAGTACTTC | CASSRGSGLDEQYF
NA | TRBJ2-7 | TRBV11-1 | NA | TGTGCCAGCAGCCCCCGACAGGATCTCCCTTACGAGCAGTACTTC | CASSPRQDLPYEQYF
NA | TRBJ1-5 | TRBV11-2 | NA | TGTGCCAGCAGCTGGGGGGGGGAACAGCCCCAGCATTTT | CASSWGGEQPQHF
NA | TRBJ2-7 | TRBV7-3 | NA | TGTGCCAGCAGCCCAAAGAGGCAGGGAGGCGAGCAGTACTTC | CASSPKRQGGEQYF
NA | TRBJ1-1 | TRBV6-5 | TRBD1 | TGTGCCAGCAGTGGCTCGGGACAGGGTTTCACTGAAGCTTTCTTT | CASSGSGQGFTEAFF
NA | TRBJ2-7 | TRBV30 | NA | TGTGCCTGGAGTGTTCTTTGGGGTTACGAGCAGTACTTC | CAWSVLWGYEQYF
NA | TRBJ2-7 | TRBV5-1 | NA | TGCGCCAGCAGCTTGGCTCGGACCCCCGGGGGCGAGCAGTACTTC | CASSLARTPGGEQYF
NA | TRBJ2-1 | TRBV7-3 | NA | TGTGCCAGCAGCAAAAGTCCCCTAGTGGTCTCCTACAATGAGCAGTTCTTC | CASSKSPLVVSYNEQFF
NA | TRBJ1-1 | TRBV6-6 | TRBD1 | TGTGCCAGCAGCCCCGCGACAGGGTGGTCTGAAGCTTTCTTT | CASSPATGWSEAFF
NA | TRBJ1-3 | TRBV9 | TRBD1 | TGTGCCAGCAGCGGGACAGGGGGAAACTCTGGAAACACCATATATTTT | CASSGTGGNSGNTIYF
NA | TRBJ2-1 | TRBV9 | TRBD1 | TGTGCCAGCAGCACCCGACAGGGGGCTTCCTACAATGAGCAGTTCTTC | CASSTRQGASYNEQFF
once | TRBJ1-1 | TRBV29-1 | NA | TGCAGCGTTGAAGGGGTAGAGGGGAAGGTCGCCACTGAAGCTTTCTTT | CSVEGVEGKVATEAFF
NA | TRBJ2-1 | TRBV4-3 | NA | TGCGCCAGCAGCCATGAAATAGGACTCGACGCCTACAATGAGCAGTTCTTC | CASSHEIGLDAYNEQFF
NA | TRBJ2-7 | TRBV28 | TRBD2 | TGTGCCAGCAGTTCCCCCCTACTCCTAGCGGGAGTTTCCAACGAGCAGTACTTC | CASSSPLLLAGVSNEQYF
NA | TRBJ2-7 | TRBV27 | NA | TGTGCCAGCCGGGGGCCCTCTATCGAGCAGTACTTC | CASRGPSIEQYF
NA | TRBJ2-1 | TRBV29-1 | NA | TGCAGCGTTGATTCCTACAATGAGCAGTTCTTC | CSVDSYNEQFF
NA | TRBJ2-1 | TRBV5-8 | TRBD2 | TGTGCCAGCAGCCAAGGACTAGCGGGAGTTCCGGATGAGCAGTTCTTC | CASSQGLAGVPDEQFF
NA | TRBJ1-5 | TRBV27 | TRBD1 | TGTGCCAGCAGCCACTGGACAGGGATGGGTAATCAGCCCCAGCATTTT | CASSHWTGMGNQPQHF
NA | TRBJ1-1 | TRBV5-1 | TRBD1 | TGCGCCAGCAGCGGGATTGGACAGGGGGGCGTAGGGTGGCAGAAGAACACTGAAGCTTTCTTT | CASSGIGQGGVGWQKNTEAFF
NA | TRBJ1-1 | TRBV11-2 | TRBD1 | TGTGCCAGCAGAAAAGAGGCTGGGACAGGGCTGGGCACTGAAGCTTTCTTT | CASRKEAGTGLGTEAFF
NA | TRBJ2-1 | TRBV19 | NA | TGTGCCAGTAGTCCAACCCAAACGACCAACAATGAGCAGTTCTTC | CASSPTQTTNNEQFF
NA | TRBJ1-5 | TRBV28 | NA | TGTGCCAGCAGTCTGAGGGGGGGGGAGGATCAGCCCCAGCATTTT | CASSLRGGEDQPQHF
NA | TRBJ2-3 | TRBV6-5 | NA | TGTGCCAGCAGTTACGGCAGCTACACAGATACGCAGTATTTT | CASSYGSYTDTQYF
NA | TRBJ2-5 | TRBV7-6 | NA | TGTGCCAGCAGCTTAGGACCGGGACCTCAAGAGACCCAGTACTTC | CASSLGPGPQETQYF
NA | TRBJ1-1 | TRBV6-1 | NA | TGTGCCAGCACGTACGACAGGTCTGAAGCTTTCTTT | CASTYDRSEAFF
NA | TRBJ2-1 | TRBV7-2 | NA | TGTGCCAGCAGCTTTAGGAAGGACCCCCCCAACAATGAGCAGTTCTTC | CASSFRKDPPNNEQFF
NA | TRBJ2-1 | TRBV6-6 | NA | TGTGCCAGCCTCAGCGGGGAGGGGGATGAGCAGTTCTTC | CASLSGEGDEQFF
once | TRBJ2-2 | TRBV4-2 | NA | TGTGCCAGCAGCCAAGAGGGGGCCGTAAACACCGGGGAGCTGTTTTTT | CASSQEGAVNTGELFF
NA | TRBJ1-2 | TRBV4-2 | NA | TGTGCCAGCAGCCAAGTGTACCGGGAAGGGGAGGACTATGGCTACACCTTC | CASSQVYREGEDYGYTF
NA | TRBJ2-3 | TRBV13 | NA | TGTGCCAGCAGCTTACCTGGGAAAGATACGCAGTATTTT | CASSLPGKDTQYF
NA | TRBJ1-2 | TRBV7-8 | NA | TGTGCCAGCAGCTTATTTAATCGTGGTGGCCCCGTGGGCTATGGCTACACCTTC | CASSLFNRGGPVGYGYTF
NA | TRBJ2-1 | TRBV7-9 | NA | TGTGCCAGCAGCCGGGAGTTTAACGAGCAGTTCTTC | CASSREFNEQFF
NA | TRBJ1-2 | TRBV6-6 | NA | TGTGCCAGCAGTTTGGGAGAGGCATATGGCTACACCTTC | CASSLGEAYGYTF
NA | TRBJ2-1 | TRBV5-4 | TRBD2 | TGTGCCAGCAGCAGAGGGTGGGAGCGGGACTACAATGAGCAGTTCTTC | CASSRGWERDYNEQFF
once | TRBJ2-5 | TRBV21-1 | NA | TGTGCCAGCAGCAAAGTTACGGGACAGGGTCAAGAGACCCAGTACTTC | CASSKVTGQGQETQYF
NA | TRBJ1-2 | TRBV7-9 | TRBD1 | TGTGCCAGCAGCCCTACACTCCAAGGGGGCGGCTACACCTTC | CASSPTLQGGGYTF
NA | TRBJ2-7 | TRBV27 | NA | TGTGCCAGCAGTGACAGGACAAACTACGAGCAGTACTTC | CASSDRTNYEQYF
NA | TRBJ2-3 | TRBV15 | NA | TGTGCGACTAGGCTCACAGATACGCAGTATTTT | CATRLTDTQYF
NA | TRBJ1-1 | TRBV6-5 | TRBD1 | TGTGCCAGCAGTTACTCGACCGGGACAGGGGAAACTGAAGCTTTCTTT | CASSYSTGTGETEAFF